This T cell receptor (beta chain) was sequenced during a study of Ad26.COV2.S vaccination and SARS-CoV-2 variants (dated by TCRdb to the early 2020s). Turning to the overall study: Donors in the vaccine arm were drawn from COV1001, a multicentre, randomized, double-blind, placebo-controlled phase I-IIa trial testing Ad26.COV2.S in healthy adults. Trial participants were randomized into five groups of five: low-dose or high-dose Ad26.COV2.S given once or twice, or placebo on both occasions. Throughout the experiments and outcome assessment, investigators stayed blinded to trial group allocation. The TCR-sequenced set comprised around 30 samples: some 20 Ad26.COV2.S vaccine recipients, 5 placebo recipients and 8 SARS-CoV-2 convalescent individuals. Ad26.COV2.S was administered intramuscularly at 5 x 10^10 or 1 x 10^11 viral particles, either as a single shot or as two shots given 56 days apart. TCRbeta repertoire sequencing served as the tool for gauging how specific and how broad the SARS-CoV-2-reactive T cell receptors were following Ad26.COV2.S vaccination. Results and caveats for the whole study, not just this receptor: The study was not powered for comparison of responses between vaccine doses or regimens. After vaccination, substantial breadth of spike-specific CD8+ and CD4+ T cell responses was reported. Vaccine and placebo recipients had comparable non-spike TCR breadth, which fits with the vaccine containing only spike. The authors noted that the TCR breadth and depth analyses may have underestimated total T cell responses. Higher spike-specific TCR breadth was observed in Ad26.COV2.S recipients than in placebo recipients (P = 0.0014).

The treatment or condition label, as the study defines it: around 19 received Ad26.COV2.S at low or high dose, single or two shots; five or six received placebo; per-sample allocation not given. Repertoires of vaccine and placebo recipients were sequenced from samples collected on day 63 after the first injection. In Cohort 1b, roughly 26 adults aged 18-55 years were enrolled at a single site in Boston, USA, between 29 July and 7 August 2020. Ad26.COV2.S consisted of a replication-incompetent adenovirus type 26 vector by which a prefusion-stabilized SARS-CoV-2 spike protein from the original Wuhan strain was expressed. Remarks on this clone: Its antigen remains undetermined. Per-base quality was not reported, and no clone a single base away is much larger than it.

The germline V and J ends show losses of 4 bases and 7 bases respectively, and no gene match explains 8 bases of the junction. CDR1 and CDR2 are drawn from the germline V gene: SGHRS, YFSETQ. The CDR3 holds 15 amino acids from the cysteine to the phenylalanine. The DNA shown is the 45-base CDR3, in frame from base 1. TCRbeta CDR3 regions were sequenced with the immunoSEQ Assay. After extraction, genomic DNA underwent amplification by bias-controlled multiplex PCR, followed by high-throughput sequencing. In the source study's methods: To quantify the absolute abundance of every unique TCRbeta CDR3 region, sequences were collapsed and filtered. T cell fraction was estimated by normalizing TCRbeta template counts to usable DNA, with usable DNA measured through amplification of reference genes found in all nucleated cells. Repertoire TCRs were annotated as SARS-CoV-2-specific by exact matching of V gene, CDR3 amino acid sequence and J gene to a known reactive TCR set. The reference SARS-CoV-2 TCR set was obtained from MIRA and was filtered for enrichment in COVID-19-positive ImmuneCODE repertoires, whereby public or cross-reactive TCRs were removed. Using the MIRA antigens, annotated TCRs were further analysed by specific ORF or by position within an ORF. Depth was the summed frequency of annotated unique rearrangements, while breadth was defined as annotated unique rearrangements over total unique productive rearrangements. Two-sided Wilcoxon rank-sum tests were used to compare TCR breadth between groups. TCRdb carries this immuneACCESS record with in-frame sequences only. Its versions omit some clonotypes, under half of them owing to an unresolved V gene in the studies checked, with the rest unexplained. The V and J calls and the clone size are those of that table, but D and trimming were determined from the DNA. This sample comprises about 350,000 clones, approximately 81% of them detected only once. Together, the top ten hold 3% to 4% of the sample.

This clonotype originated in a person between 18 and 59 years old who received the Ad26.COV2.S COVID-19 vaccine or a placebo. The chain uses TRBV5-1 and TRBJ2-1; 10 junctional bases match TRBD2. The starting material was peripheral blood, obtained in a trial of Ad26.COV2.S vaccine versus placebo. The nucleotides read TGCGCCAGCAGCCTCAGCGGGGGGGCCCTTAATGAGCAGTTCTTC. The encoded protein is CASSLSGGALNEQFF.